This record looks at one T cell receptor beta chain sequence and its context. The data belong to a study of T cell changes during pregnancy in multiple sclerosis. V lost 6 bases to trimming and J lost 7 bases, with 29 bases between them. The CDR3 length is 18 residues. CDR1 and CDR2 (germline): SGDLS, YYNGEE. Only in-frame clones appear in the TCRdb table, and some are missing; sequencing was by immunoSEQ multiplex PCR. The sample yields around 35,000 clones, approximately 87% seen once. The sequence derives from a female donor with multiple sclerosis, enrolled in a pregnancy study. This sequence joins TRBV9 and TRBJ2-1; tentative D call: TRBD2 (6 bases). The sample was CD8+ T cells from peripheral blood mononuclear cells, taken after pregnancy. Here the CDR3 DNA reads TGTGCCAGCACCCCCGGGGCCTCCCTCTCGACGGGGGAAAATGAGCAGTTCTTC. Translated: CASTPGASLSTGENEQFF.